The 5 T cell receptor beta chains reported below all come from one sample, sequenced in a study of identical twins. TCRdb re-analysed the 5' RACE reads in MiXCR, keeping a single row per CDR3 protein. This sample has approximately 250,000 distinct CDR3 sequences, with 6.5% found just once. These data were likewise used in another study, on T cells expressing NK-cell markers.

Sequencing was done on a sample of CD8+ T cells sorted from blood. These receptors originate from a woman aged 18-35 years in good health.

The chain is built from TRBV12-3 or TRBV12-4 and TRBJ2-5; 8 nucleotides align to TRBD1. There are 18 residues in the CDR3. J lost 5 bases, V lost 6 bases, and 20 bases had no gene match. The DNA of the CDR3 is TGTGCCAGCAGCCTAGTGGCCTGGGACAGGAGTGGGGGCGAGACCCAGTACTTC. It translates to CASSLVAWDRSGGETQYF.

This clonotype was seen a handful of times. The rearrangement joins TRBV18 to TRBJ2-5; D might be TRBD2 (7 bases). Trimming removed 3 bases from V and 5 bases from J, with 16 bases in between. The CDR3 has 15 residues. Germline CDR1 and CDR2: KGHSH and LQKENI. Here the CDR3 DNA reads TGTGCCAGCTCACCCTTCGGGGGGCAGCAGGAGACCCAGTACTTC. The encoded protein is CASSPFGGQQETQYF.

This clonotype was seen a handful of times. This chain uses TRBV3-1 with TRBJ1-1, with D tentatively TRBD1 (5 bases). The CDR3 loop spans 14 amino acids. The V gene's germline CDR1 is LGHDT and CDR2 YNNKEL (reference sequence). Between the trimmed V and J ends, which lost 7 bases and 0 bases, there was a span of 12 bases. The CDR3 here is CASTRDRLNTEAFF. The DNA of the CDR3 is TGTGCCAGCACCCGGGACCGACTGAACACTGAAGCTTTCTTT.

The chain combines TRBV27 with TRBJ2-7; TRBD2 aligns across 7 bases. The ends lost 7 bases at V and 7 bases at J; junction bases unmatched: 13. The CDR3 has 14 amino acids. Germline assignment: CDR1 MNHEY and CDR2 SMNVEV (reference sequence). CDR3 sequence: CASNPTGWGGEQYF. In DNA form, the CDR3 reads TGTGCCAGCAACCCCACCGGGTGGGGGGGGGAGCAGTACTTC.

This clonotype was counted a few times. J is TRBJ2-1 and V is TRBV12-3 or TRBV12-4, with TRBD2 matching over 11 bases. There are 16 residues in the CDR3. The junction had 10 bases not matched to a gene; V was cut back by 5 bases and J by 7 bases. CDR3 residues: CASSALLAGVFNEQFF. In nucleotides, the CDR3 is TGTGCCAGCAGTGCTTTACTAGCGGGAGTGTTTAATGAGCAGTTCTTC.